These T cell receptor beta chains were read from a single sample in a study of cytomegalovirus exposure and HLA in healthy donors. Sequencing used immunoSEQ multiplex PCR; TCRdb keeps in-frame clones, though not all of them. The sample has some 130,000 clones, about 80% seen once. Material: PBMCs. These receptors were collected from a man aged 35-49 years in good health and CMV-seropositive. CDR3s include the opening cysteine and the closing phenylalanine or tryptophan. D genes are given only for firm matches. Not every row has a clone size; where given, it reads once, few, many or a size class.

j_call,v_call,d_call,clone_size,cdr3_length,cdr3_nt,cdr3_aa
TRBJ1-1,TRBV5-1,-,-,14,TGCGCCAGCAGCTGGGTCAGGGTGGGCACTGAAGCTTTCTTT,CASSWVRVGTEAFF
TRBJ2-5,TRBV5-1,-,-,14,TGCGCCAGCAGCTTGGCAGGGGTACAAGAGACCCAGTACTTC,CASSLAGVQETQYF
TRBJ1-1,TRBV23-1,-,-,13,TGCGCCAGCGATCGGGTGGGAGGGGCTGAAGCTTTCTTT,CASDRVGGAEAFF
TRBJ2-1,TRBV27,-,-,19,TGTGCCAGCAGTTCCCCCCCTGGAATAGCGGTAAGCTCCTACAATGAGCAGTTCTTC,CASSSPPGIAVSSYNEQFF
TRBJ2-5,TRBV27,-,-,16,TGTGCCAGCAGTCCCTCGCAGGGCGAGTACCAAGAGACCCAGTACTTC,CASSPSQGEYQETQYF
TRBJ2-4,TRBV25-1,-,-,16,TGTGCCAGCAGTGCCCAGGGGCATCTAGCCAAAAACATTCAGTACTTC,CASSAQGHLAKNIQYF
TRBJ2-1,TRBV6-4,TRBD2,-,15,TGTGCCAGCAGTGGCGGGACTAGCGGGAGTGATGAGCAGTTCTTC,CASSGGTSGSDEQFF
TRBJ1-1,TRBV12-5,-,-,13,TGTGCTAGTGGTTTGGACGGGAACACTGAAGCTTTCTTT,CASGLDGNTEAFF
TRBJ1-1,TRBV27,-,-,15,TGTGCCAGCACACTCCTTTCGGGGTCGATCACTGAAGCTTTCTTT,CASTLLSGSITEAFF
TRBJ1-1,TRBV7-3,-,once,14,TGTGCCAGCAGCTTACAGGGGCTGAACACTGAAGCTTTCTTT,CASSLQGLNTEAFF
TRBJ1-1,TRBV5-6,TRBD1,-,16,TGTGCCAGCAGCTCCCCGGGACAGGGCAGAGACACTGAAGCTTTCTTT,CASSSPGQGRDTEAFF
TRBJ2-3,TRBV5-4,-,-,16,TGTGCCAGCAGCTTGGGATACGCAGGAAGCACAGATACGCAGTATTTT,CASSLGYAGSTDTQYF
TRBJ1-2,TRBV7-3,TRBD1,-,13,TGTGCCAGCCACTCCCGGACAGGTTATGGCTACACCTTC,CASHSRTGYGYTF